A selection of T cell receptor beta chains follows, all from one sample in a study of cytomegalovirus exposure and HLA in healthy donors. Assay used: immunoSEQ multiplex PCR; TCRdb lists only in-frame clones, some missing. This sample yields about 42,000 clones, of which roughly half are seen a single time; about 12% belongs to the top ten. The sequenced material came from PBMCs. The receptors were sampled from a human donor in good health. CDR3s include the opening cysteine and the closing phenylalanine or tryptophan. D genes are given only for firm matches. Clone size is shown for a subset of rows, as once, few, many or a class of expanded clone.

.,TRBV27,TRBJ2-7,few,CASKEFWAGPAYEQYF,TGTGCCAGCAAAGAGTTTTGGGCGGGCCCAGCCTACGAGCAGTACTTC
TRBD2,TRBV7-3,TRBJ2-1,.,CASSYGLAEYNEQFF,TGTGCCAGCAGCTACGGACTAGCGGAATACAATGAGCAGTTCTTC
TRBD1,TRBV28,TRBJ1-4,few,CASSRRQGREKLFF,TGTGCCAGCAGTCGTAGACAGGGTAGGGAAAAACTGTTTTTT
.,TRBV5-8,TRBJ2-7,.,CASSLFTGSGSYEQYF,TGTGCCAGCAGCCTATTTACAGGGTCGGGATCCTACGAGCAGTACTTC
TRBD1,TRBV18,TRBJ1-3,few,CASSRTGKDGNTIYF,TGTGCCAGCTCACGGACAGGGAAGGATGGAAACACCATATATTTT
TRBD1,TRBV27,TRBJ2-1,.,CASRMTGRSGNEQFF,TGTGCCAGCAGGATGACAGGGAGATCTGGCAATGAGCAGTTCTTC
TRBD1,TRBV14,TRBJ2-5,.,CASSQNRGQETQYF,TGTGCCAGCAGCCAGAACAGGGGGCAAGAGACCCAGTACTTC
TRBD2,TRBV30,TRBJ2-1,.,CAWSVPASGRAPTYNEQFF,TGTGCCTGGAGTGTACCCGCTAGCGGGAGGGCCCCAACCTACAATGAGCAGTTCTTC
TRBD1,TRBV5-4,TRBJ1-4,.,CASSLDGRGREKLFF,TGTGCCAGCAGCTTGGATGGCAGGGGGCGCGAAAAACTGTTTTTT
.,TRBV5-1,TRBJ2-2,.,CASSSAANTGELFF,TGCGCCAGCAGCTCCGCGGCGAACACCGGGGAGCTGTTTTTT
TRBD1,TRBV30,TRBJ2-2,.,CAWRQGADGELFF,TGTGCCTGGAGACAGGGGGCGGACGGGGAGCTGTTTTTT
TRBD2,TRBV5-8,TRBJ2-5,.,CASSLGTSGQETQYF,TGTGCCAGCAGCTTGGGGACTAGCGGGCAAGAGACCCAGTACTTC
TRBD1,TRBV25-1,TRBJ1-4,.,CASSERQGNEKLFF,TGTGCCAGCAGTGAGAGACAGGGTAATGAAAAACTGTTTTTT
.,TRBV6-5,TRBJ2-7,.,CASTAGSYEQYF,TGTGCCAGCACGGCGGGTTCCTACGAGCAGTACTTC
.,TRBV6-4,TRBJ1-1,.,CASSDATGGLRSQYTEAFF,TGTGCCAGCAGTGACGCAACTGGGGGACTCAGATCACAGTACACTGAAGCTTTCTTT
TRBD1,TRBV19,TRBJ1-1,.,CASSSHRTGGGTEAFF,TGTGCCAGTAGTTCCCATAGGACAGGGGGGGGCACTGAAGCTTTCTTT
TRBD2,TRBV7-8,TRBJ2-1,few,CASSLNPSGSGGQFF,TGTGCCAGCAGCTTGAATCCTAGCGGGAGCGGGGGGCAGTTCTTC